A single sample gave rise to the 21 T cell receptor beta chains below, sequenced in a study of blood T cells in healthy people across ages. With a J-beta primer mix and a sample-barcoded 5' primer, a second PCR ran 7 to 11 cycles. TCRdb itself ran the 5' RACE reads through MiXCR, one entry per CDR3 protein. The data hold over 500,000 distinct CDR3 sequences, with 52% observed a single time. The source material was blood. The source of these receptors is a woman of 80 years or more in good health.

This chain links TRBV3-1 with TRBJ1-4, with D unclear. The CDR3 spans 14 residues. Trimming cost V 1 base and J 10 bases, with 13 bases left between them. CDR1 LGHDT and CDR2 YNNKEL come from the germline V gene (reference sequence). The CDR3 protein is CASSQAFGPRKLFF. In DNA form, the CDR3 reads TGTGCCAGCAGCCAAGCCTTCGGACCCAGAAAACTGTTTTTT.

This clonotype occurred many times. The CDR3 loop reads CASSAQGSSGANVLTF. The DNA of the CDR3 is TGTGCCAGCAGTGCACAGGGGAGCTCTGGGGCCAACGTCCTGACTTTC. The genes are TRBV28 and TRBJ2-6; 7 bases fit TRBD1. Germline CDR1 reads MDHEN; CDR2 reads SYDVKM. The V and J ends lost 5 bases and 0 bases, in that order; junction bases with no gene match: 4. This CDR3 comprises 16 residues.

The DNA of the CDR3 is TGTGCCACCAGTGATTTGTTCGGGACGCATACGCAGTATTTT. Translation gives CATSDLFGTHTQYF. This sequence joins TRBV24-1 and TRBJ2-3; either TRBD1 or TRBD2 may fit D (5 bases each). The germline gives CDR1 KGHDR, CDR2 SFDVKD. Trimming took off 0 bases at V and 7 bases at J, with 10 bases between the two ends. There are 14 residues in the CDR3.

This clonotype was detected ten times or more. Written as DNA, the CDR3 is TGTGCCAGCAGGCCACTAGCGGGGGGTTACAATGAGCAGTTCTTC. Protein product: CASRPLAGGYNEQFF. The genes are TRBV2 and TRBJ2-1; 12 bases are a match to TRBD2. Trimming removed 6 bases from V and 4 bases from J; junction bases left unmatched: 4. The CDR3 length is 15 residues. CDR1 SNHLY and CDR2 FYNNEI come from the germline V gene.

The gene calls are TRBV25-1 and TRBJ1-2; D is possibly TRBD1 (5 bases). Trimming cost V 5 bases and J 3 bases, with 13 bases left between them. Germline CDR1 and CDR2: MGHDK and SYGVNS. This CDR3 is 14 amino acids long. Written as DNA, the CDR3 is TGTGCCAGCAGTAGACCCCAACAGGACTATGGCTACACCTTC. This gives the protein CASSRPQQDYGYTF.

The chain employs TRBV7-3 and TRBJ2-7; unclear D gene. The CDR3 runs 16 residues. CDR1 is SGHTA, CDR2 FQGTGA, per germline. V gave up 2 bases and J gave up 7 bases, with 21 bases separating them. The DNA of the CDR3 is TGTGCCAGCAGCTTAGGTTCAAGACAATACCGCAATGAGCAGTACTTC. Translation gives CASSLGSRQYRNEQYF.

In this sample, this clonotype turned up a few times. The chain recombines TRBV7-9 with TRBJ1-1; 7 positions agree with TRBD1. The J segment lost 5 bases and the V segment lost 4 bases, leaving 7 bases of the junction unmatched. This CDR3 comprises 14 residues. Germline values: CDR1 SEHNR, CDR2 FQNEAQ (reference sequence). The CDR3 DNA sequence: TGTGCCAGCAGCTCCAGGGGGGGTCAGACTGAAGCTTTCTTT. It is translated as CASSSRGGQTEAFF.

The chain couples TRBV20-1 to TRBJ2-1, with 11 bases aligning to TRBD2. The CDR3 is 14 amino acids. CDR1 DFQATT and CDR2 SNEGSKA come from the germline V gene (reference sequence). V trimming: 3 bases; J trimming: 6 bases; junction bases outside the gene matches: 4. Here the CDR3 DNA reads TGCAGTGCTAGTAGCGGGGGGGCTTCCAATGAGCAGTTCTTC. Its protein product is CSASSGGASNEQFF.

This clonotype was counted a single time. The chain recombines TRBV3-1 with TRBJ2-1; TRBD2 matches at 7 bases. The CDR3 spans 15 residues. Germline values: CDR1 LGHDT, CDR2 YNNKEL (reference sequence). V lost 3 bases and J lost 8; bases outside the gene matches: 10. In DNA, the CDR3 is TGTGCCAGCAGCCAGGATCAAGCGGGGCTGGATGAGCAGTTCTTC. Translated, it gives CASSQDQAGLDEQFF.

A word on this clonotype: It may be a read error: a sequence one base away is much more abundant. The genes are TRBV27 and TRBJ1-5, with 8 bases aligning to TRBD1. Germline V gene data show CDR1 as MNHEY and CDR2 as SMNVEV (reference sequence). CDR3 length equals 16 residues. CDR3 sequence (DNA): TGTGTCAGCAGTCAAGGGCTTGGGACAGGAGATCAGCCCCAGCATTTT. Translating it yields CVSSQGLGTGDQPQHF.

This clonotype was seen only a few times. This chain links TRBV3-1 with TRBJ2-2; D call uncertain. The germline V gene encodes CDR1 LGHDT and CDR2 YNNKEL (reference sequence). The CDR3 consists of 16 residues. V was cut by 3 bases and J by 1 base, with 12 bases left in between. This CDR3 reads CASSQVGVQNTGELFF. The CDR3 bases are TGTGCCAGCAGCCAGGTCGGCGTCCAGAACACCGGGGAGCTGTTTTTT.

The chain couples TRBV5-1 to TRBJ1-2; D might be TRBD1 (6 bases). The CDR3 is 15 residues long. Germline CDR1 SGHRS, CDR2 YFSETQ. V dropped 4 bases and J dropped 6 bases, with 19 bases sitting between them. The CDR3 sequence: CASSTVGGDGDGYTF. The CDR3 nucleotides read TGCGCCAGCAGCACCGTGGGGGGCGACGGAGATGGCTACACCTTC.

A remark on this clonotype: This may be a read error, as it is one base from a much larger clone. The rearrangement links TRBV9 to TRBJ1-2; D is unresolved. Germline V gene data show CDR1 as SGDLS and CDR2 as YYNGEE. V lost 4 bases and J 8 bases, leaving 18 bases between the germline ends. CDR3 length: 14 residues. The CDR3 sequence is CASSSQRRHKGYTF. Here the CDR3 DNA reads TGTGCCAGCAGCTCACAGCGGAGGCACAAGGGCTACACCTTC.

This clonotype showed up just a few times. This rearrangement joins TRBV7-9 to TRBJ1-5; D unclear. The CDR3 runs 16 residues. Germline CDR1 is SEHNR and CDR2 is FQNEAQ (reference sequence). V lost 6 bases, J lost 2 bases, and 17 bases lay in between. CDR3 residues: CASSPGSPTGNQPQHF. In DNA form, the CDR3 reads TGTGCCAGCAGTCCGGGGTCGCCTACGGGCAATCAGCCCCAGCATTTT.

This chain uses TRBV6-5 with TRBJ2-1, with D possibly matching TRBD2 (5 bases). This CDR3 is 13 amino acids long. Looked up from germline, CDR1 is MNHEY and CDR2 is SVGAGI. V lost 5 bases and J 14 bases, leaving 19 bases between the germline ends. The chain's CDR3 is CASSPRLAGSEFF. As DNA, the CDR3 is TGTGCCAGCAGTCCCCGCCTAGCCGGATCTGAGTTCTTC.

The chain uses TRBV7-3 and TRBJ1-2, with a tentative D call TRBD1 (5 bases). CDR3 length: 14 amino acids. The ends were cut back, 0 bases at V and 8 bases at J, with 13 bases in the middle. The germline CDR1 and CDR2 sequences are SGHTA and FQGTGA. CDR3 region: CASSLTGTGIGYTF. In DNA, the CDR3 is TGTGCCAGCAGCTTAACGGGGACCGGGATAGGCTACACCTTC.

The V and J genes are TRBV6-5 and TRBJ2-5, with 7 positions matching TRBD1. The CDR3 is 15 residues long. V lost 6 bases, J lost 6 bases, and 13 bases stayed unmatched. Germline assignment: CDR1 MNHEY and CDR2 SVGAGI. The CDR3 bases are TGTGCCAGCAGGTCCCCGGTGGCAGGGGGAAAGACCCAGTACTTC. It specifies CASRSPVAGGKTQYF.

The table lists this clonotype with a few counts. The V call is TRBV5-5, the J call TRBJ2-7; D is uncertain. The germline V gene encodes CDR1 SGHKS and CDR2 YYEKEE (reference sequence). CDR3 length equals 12 residues. Trimming cost V 4 bases and J 1 base, with 6 bases left between them. The CDR3 region has the DNA TGTGCCAGCAGCGCTCAGTCCTACGAGCAGTACTTC. Its protein is CASSAQSYEQYF.

Concerning this clonotype itself: Since a much larger clone is just one base distant, this may be a read error. V and J are TRBV7-3 and TRBJ2-1; 9 bases match TRBD2. CDR1 is SGHTA and CDR2 is FQGTGA in the germline V gene. This CDR3 is 17 amino acids long. The CDR3 DNA sequence: TGTGCCAGCAGCTTAAGTGGCGGGAGGGGGTCCTACAAGGAGCAGTTCTTC. Translation: CASSLSGGRGSYKEQFF.

This clonotype occurred a few times. The V and J genes are TRBV27 and TRBJ1-6; D unresolved. With 4 bases removed from V and 4 bases from J, the gap between germline ends came to 17 bases. This CDR3 is 17 amino acids long. Germline CDR1 is MNHEY and CDR2 is SMNVEV (reference sequence). The chain's CDR3 is CASSSQPRQFYNSPLHF. CDR3 nucleotide sequence: TGTGCCAGCAGTTCGCAACCCCGCCAGTTTTATAATTCACCCCTCCACTTT.

The DNA for the CDR3 is TGTGCCAGCAGTTTCCGTGAAGAGACCCAGTACTTC. Protein product: CASSFREETQYF. The V call is TRBV28, the J call TRBJ2-5; D is uncertain. Germline V CDR1 and CDR2: MDHEN, SYDVKM. The CDR3 has 12 residues. Trimming pared 3 bases from V and 3 bases from J, leaving 5 bases between.